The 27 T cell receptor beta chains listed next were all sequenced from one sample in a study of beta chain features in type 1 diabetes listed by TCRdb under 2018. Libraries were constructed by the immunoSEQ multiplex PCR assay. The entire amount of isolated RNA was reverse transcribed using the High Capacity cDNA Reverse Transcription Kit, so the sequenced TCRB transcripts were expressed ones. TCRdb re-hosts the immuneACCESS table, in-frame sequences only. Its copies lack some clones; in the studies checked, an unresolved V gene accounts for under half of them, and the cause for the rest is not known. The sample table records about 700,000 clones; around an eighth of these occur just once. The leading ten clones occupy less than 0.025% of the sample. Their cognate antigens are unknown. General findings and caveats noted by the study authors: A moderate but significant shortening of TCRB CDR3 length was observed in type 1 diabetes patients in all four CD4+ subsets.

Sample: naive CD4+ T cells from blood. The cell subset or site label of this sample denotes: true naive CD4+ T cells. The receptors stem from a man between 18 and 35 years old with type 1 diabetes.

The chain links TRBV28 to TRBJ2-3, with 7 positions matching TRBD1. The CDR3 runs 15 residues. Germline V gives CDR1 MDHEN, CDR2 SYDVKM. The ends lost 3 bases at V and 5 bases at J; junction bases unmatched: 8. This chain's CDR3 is CASSFAGQARDTQYF. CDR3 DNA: TGTGCCAGCAGTTTCGCCGGACAGGCACGAGATACGCAGTATTTT.

The CDR3 DNA follows: TGCGCCAGCAGCCAAGATGGGACCCAGAGCGAGCAGTACTTC. Translated: CASSQDGTQSEQYF. The genes are TRBV4-1 and TRBJ2-7; D is possibly TRBD1 or TRBD2 (5 bases each). V dropped 0 bases and J dropped 6 bases, with 12 bases sitting between them. From germline, CDR1 is MGHRA and CDR2 YSYEKL. This CDR3 comprises 14 residues.

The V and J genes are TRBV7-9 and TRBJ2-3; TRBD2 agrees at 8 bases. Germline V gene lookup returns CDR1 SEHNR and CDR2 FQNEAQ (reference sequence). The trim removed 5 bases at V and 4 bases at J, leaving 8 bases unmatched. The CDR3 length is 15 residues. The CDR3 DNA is TGTGCCAGCAGCCCTATAGCGGGGAGGGCAGATACGCAGTATTTT. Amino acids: CASSPIAGRADTQYF. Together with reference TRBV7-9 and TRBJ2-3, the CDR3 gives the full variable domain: DTGVSQNPRHKITKRGQNVTFRCDPISEHNRLYWYRQTLGQGPEFLTYFQNEAQLEKSRLLSDRFSAERPKGSFSTLEIQRTEQGDSAMYLCASSPIAGRADTQYFGPGTRLTVL.

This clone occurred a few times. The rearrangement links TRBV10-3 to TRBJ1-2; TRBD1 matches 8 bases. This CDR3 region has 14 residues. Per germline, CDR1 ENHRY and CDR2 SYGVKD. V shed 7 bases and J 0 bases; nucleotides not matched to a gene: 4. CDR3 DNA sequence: TGTGCCATCACCGGACAGGGAACTAACTATGGCTACACCTTC. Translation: CAITGQGTNYGYTF.

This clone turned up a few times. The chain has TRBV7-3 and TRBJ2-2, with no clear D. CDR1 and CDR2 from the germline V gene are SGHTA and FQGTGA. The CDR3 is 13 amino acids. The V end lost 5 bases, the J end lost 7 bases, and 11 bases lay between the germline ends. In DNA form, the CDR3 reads TGTGCCAGCAGCCCGTCCCTTGGCGGGGAGCTGTTTTTT. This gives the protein CASSPSLGGELFF.

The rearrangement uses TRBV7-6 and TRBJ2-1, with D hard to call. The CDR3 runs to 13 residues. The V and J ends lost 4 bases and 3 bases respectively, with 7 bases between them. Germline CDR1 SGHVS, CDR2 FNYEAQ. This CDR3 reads CASSSPGYNEQFF. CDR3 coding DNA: TGTGCCAGCAGCTCCCCTGGCTACAATGAGCAGTTCTTC.

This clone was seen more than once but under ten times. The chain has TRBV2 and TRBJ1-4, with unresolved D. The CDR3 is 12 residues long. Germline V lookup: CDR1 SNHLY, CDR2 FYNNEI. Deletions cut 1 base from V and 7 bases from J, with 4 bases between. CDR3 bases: TGTGCCAGCAGTGAAGAGCGTGAAAAACTGTTTTTT. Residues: CASSEEREKLFF.

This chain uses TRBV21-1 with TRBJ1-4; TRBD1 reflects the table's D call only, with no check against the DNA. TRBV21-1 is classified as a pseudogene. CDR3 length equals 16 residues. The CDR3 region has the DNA TGTGCCAGCAGCAAAGATGGCGACAGGGGAAATGAAAAACTGTTTTTT. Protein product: CASSKDGDRGNEKLFF.

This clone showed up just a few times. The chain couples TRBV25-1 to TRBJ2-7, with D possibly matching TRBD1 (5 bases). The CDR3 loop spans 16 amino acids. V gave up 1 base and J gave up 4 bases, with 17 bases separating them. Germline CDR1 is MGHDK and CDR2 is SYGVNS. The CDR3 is CASSEFVEGAGYEQYF. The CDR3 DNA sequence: TGTGCCAGCAGTGAATTCGTGGAAGGGGCCGGTTACGAGCAGTACTTC.

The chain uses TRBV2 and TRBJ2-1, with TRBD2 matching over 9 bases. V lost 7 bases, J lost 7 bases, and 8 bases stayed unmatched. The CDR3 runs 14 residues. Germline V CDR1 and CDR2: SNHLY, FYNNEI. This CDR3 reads CASIGGLASNEQFF. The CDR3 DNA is TGTGCCAGCATCGGTGGACTAGCGAGTAATGAGCAGTTCTTC.

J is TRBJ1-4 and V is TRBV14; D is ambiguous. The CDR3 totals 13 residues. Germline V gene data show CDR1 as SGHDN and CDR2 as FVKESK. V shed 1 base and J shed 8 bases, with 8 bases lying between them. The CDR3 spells CASSQGAQEKLFF. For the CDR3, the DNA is TGTGCCAGCAGCCAAGGGGCTCAAGAAAAACTGTTTTTT. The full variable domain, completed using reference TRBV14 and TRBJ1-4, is EAGVTQFPSHSVIEKGQTVTLRCDPISGHDNLYWYRRVMGKEIKFLLHFVKESKQDESGMPNNRFLAERTGGTYSTLKVQPAELEDSGVYFCASSQGAQEKLFFGSGTQLSVL.

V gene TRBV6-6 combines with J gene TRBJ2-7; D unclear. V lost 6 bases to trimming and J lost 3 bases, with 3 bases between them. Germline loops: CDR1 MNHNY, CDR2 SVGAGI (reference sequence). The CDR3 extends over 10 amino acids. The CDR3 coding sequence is TGTGCCAGCAGGGACTACGAGCAGTACTTC. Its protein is CASRDYEQYF.

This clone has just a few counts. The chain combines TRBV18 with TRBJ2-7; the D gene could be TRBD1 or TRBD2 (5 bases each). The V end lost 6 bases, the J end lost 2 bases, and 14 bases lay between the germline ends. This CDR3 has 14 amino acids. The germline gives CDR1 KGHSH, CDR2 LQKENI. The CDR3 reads CASSPGRAAYEQYF. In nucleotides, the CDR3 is TGTGCCAGCTCTCCGGGGCGGGCTGCCTACGAGCAGTACTTC.

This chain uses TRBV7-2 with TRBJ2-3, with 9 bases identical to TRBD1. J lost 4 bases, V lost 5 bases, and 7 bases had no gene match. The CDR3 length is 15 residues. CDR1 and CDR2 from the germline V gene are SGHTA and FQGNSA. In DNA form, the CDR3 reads TGTGCCAGCAGCCCGGGGACAGGGAACGCAGATACGCAGTATTTT. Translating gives CASSPGTGNADTQYF.

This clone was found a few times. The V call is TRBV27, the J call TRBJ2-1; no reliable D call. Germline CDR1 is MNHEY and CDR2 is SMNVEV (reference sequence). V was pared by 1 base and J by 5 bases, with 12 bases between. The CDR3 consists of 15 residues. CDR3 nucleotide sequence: TGTGCCAGCAGTTTATGGATTCTAGTCCACAATGAGCAGTTCTTC. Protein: CASSLWILVHNEQFF.

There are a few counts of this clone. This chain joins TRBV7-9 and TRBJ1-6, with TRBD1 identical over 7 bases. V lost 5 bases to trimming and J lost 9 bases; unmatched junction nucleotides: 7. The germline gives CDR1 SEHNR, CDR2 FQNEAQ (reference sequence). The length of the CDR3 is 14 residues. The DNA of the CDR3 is TGTGCCAGCAGCGCACAGGGGAGCACTTCACCCCTCCACTTT. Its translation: CASSAQGSTSPLHF.

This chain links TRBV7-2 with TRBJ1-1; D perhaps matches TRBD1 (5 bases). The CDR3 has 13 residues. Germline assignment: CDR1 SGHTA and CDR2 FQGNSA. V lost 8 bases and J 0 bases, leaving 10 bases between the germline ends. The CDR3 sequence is CASGRTMNTEAFF. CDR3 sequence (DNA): TGTGCCAGCGGCCGGACAATGAACACTGAAGCTTTCTTT.

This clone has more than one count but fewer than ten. In nucleotides, the CDR3 is TGTGCCGGCGGGGCGGGGGACCCGACCTACGAGCAGTACTTC. Its protein is CAGGAGDPTYEQYF. The genes are TRBV28 and TRBJ2-7, with 7 bases lining up with TRBD2. Germline V lookup: CDR1 MDHEN, CDR2 SYDVKM. V shed 11 bases, J shed 2 bases, and the junction held 12 bases outside the gene matches. The CDR3 has 14 residues.

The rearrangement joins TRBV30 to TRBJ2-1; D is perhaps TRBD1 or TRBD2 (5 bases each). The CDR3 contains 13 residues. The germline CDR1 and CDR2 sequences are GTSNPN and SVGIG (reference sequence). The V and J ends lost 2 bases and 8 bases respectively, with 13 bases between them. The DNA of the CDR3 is TGTGCCTGGAGTAGTGGGGGAGCATATGAGCAGTTCTTC. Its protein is CAWSSGGAYEQFF.

DNA of the CDR3: TGTGCTAGTGGCATAACAGGGAACTATGGCTACACCTTC. Translating it yields CASGITGNYGYTF. The chain uses TRBV12-5 and TRBJ1-2; D may be TRBD1 (6 bases). Trimming cost V 6 bases and J 2 bases, with 10 bases left between them. The CDR3 totals 13 residues. In germline, CDR1 is LGHNT, CDR2 FRNRAP.

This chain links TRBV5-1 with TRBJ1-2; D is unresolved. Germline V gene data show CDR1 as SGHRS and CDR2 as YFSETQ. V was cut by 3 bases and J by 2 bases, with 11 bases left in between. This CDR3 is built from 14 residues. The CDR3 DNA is TGCGCCAGCAGCTCCAGTGGAGGGAACTATGGCTACACCTTC. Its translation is CASSSSGGNYGYTF.

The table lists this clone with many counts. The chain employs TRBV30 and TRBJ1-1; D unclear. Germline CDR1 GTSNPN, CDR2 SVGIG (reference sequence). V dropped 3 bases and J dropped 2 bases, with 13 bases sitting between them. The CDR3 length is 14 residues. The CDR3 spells CAWSPAGSNTEAFF. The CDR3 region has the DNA TGTGCCTGGAGCCCCGCGGGTTCAAACACTGAAGCTTTCTTT.

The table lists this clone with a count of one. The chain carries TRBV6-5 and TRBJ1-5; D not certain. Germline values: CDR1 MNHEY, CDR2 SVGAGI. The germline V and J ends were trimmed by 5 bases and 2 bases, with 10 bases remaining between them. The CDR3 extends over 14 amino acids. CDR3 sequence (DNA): TGTGCCAGCAGTAGAGGGTTAGGCAATCAGCCCCAGCATTTT. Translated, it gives CASSRGLGNQPQHF.

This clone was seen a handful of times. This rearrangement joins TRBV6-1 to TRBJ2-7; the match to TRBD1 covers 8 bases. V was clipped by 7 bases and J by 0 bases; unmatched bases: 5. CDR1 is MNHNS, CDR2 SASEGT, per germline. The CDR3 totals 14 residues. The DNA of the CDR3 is TGTGCCAGCAAGGTCGGACAGGGCTCCTACGAGCAGTACTTC. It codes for CASKVGQGSYEQYF.

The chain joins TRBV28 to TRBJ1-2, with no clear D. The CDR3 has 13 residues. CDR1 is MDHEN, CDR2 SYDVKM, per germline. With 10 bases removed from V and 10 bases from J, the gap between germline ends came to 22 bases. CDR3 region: CATNTSPVHVYTF. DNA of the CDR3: TGTGCCACCAACACATCCCCAGTCCATGTCTACACCTTC.

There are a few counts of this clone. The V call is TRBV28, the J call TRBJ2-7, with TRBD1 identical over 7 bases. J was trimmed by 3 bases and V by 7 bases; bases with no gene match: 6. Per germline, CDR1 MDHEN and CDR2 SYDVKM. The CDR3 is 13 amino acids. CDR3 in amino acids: CASNRGSNYEQYF. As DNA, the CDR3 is TGTGCCAGCAACAGGGGCAGTAACTACGAGCAGTACTTC.

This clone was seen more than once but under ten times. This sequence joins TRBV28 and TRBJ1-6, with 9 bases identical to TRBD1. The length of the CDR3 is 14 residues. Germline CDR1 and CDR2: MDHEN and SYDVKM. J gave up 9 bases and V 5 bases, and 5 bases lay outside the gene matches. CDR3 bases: TGTGCCAGCAGTCCGGGACAGGGAATTTCACCCCTCCACTTT. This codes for CASSPGQGISPLHF. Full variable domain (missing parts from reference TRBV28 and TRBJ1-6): DVKVTQSSRYLVKRTGEKVFLECVQDMDHENMFWYRQDPGLGLRLIYFSYDVKMKEKGDIPEGYSVSREKKERFSLILESASTNQTSMYLCASSPGQGISPLHFGNGTRLTVT.